One and the same sample provided the 27 T cell receptor beta chains below, sequenced in a study of shared clonotypes between healthy human individuals. Clones were read by immunoSEQ multiplex PCR, and TCRdb kept only the in-frame ones, dropping some. The sample lists 2 million to 3 million clones; roughly 92% were seen once. What was sequenced was naive CD4+ T cells sorted from blood. The sample's subset: CD45RA+ positively selected. These receptors came from a man aged 18 to 30 in good health.

The chain combines TRBV5-1 with TRBJ1-3; 8 bases fit TRBD1. V gave up 1 base and J gave up 2 bases; unmatched junction bases: 2. The germline V gene encodes CDR1 SGHRS and CDR2 YFSETQ. The CDR3 is 15 amino acids. In nucleotides, the CDR3 is TGCGCCAGCAGCTTGAGACAGGGGACTGGAAACACCATATATTTT. This codes for CASSLRQGTGNTIYF. Variable domain in full (rest from reference TRBV5-1 and TRBJ1-3): KAGVTQTPRYLIKTRGQQVTLSCSPISGHRSVSWYQQTPGQGLQFLFEYFSETQRNKGNFPGRFSGRQFSNSRSEMNVSTLELGDSALYLCASSLRQGTGNTIYFGEGSWLTVV.

This clone was picked up a small number of times. The chain employs TRBV6-1 and TRBJ1-6, with D possibly TRBD1 on 6 matching bases. Germline-derived CDR1 and CDR2 are MNHNS and SASEGT. V was trimmed by 4 bases and J by 7 bases, leaving 17 bases between them. The CDR3 is 16 residues long. As DNA, the CDR3 is TGTGCCAGCAGTGCGGGGGGGCTGAGGCTAAATTCACCCCTCCACTTT. Protein sequence: CASSAGGLRLNSPLHF.

V and J are TRBV15 and TRBJ2-2; 11 nucleotides line up with TRBD2. Germline assignment: CDR1 LNHNV and CDR2 YYDKDF (reference sequence). The CDR3 is 16 amino acids. The trim removed 8 bases at V and 3 bases at J, leaving 8 bases unmatched. The CDR3 reads CATLQGTSGYTGELFF. DNA for the CDR3: TGTGCCACCCTCCAAGGGACTAGCGGATACACCGGGGAGCTGTTTTTT.

CDR3 DNA: TGTGCCAGTAGTCAACTAGAGGGTTTCGTCGGTGAGCAGTTCTTC. This sequence encodes CASSQLEGFVGEQFF. The V call is TRBV19, the J call TRBJ2-1; a weak D match, TRBD2 (5 bases). The V gene's germline CDR1 is LNHDA and CDR2 SQIVND (reference sequence). This CDR3 has 15 amino acids. V gave up 5 bases and J gave up 9 bases, with 20 bases separating them.

The chain is built from TRBV28 and TRBJ2-3; the match to TRBD1 covers 7 bases. J gave up 5 bases and V 5 bases, and 13 bases lay outside the gene matches. The CDR3 contains 16 residues. Germline V lookup: CDR1 MDHEN, CDR2 SYDVKM. CDR3 sequence (DNA): TGTGCCAGCAGTAGCTCAGGGGGAGTGAGGGGAGATACGCAGTATTTT. The encoded protein is CASSSSGGVRGDTQYF.

J is TRBJ2-3 and V is TRBV7-9; the match to TRBD2 covers 7 bases. The CDR3 runs 15 residues. CDR1 is SEHNR, CDR2 FQNEAQ, per germline (reference sequence). The V segment lost 1 base and the J segment 4 bases; nucleotides outside the gene matches: 5. CDR3 region: CASSLVLGGSDTQYF. As DNA, the CDR3 is TGTGCCAGCAGCTTAGTTTTGGGAGGGTCAGATACGCAGTATTTT.

Concerning this clone: At one end, the junction sequence differs from germline, possibly due to a read error. The chain uses TRBV7-2 and TRBJ1-1, with no clear D. Germline CDR1 and CDR2: SGHTA and FQGNSA. The CDR3 runs to 14 residues. DNA for the CDR3: TGTGCCAGCGGCTTAGTAGTTGGGGACACTGAAGCTTTCTTT. It is translated as CASGLVVGDTEAFF.

The V call is TRBV6-6, the J call TRBJ2-4, with TRBD2 matching 7 bases. After removal of 8 bases from V and 0 bases from J, the junction contained 10 bases not matched to a gene. This CDR3 region has 16 residues. Germline CDR1 reads MNHNY; CDR2 reads SVGAGI (reference sequence). The CDR3 reads CASLREESLAKNIQYF. The CDR3 bases are TGTGCCAGCCTCCGGGAGGAAAGTCTAGCCAAAAACATTCAGTACTTC.

The chain is built from TRBV30 and TRBJ1-6, with a tentative D call TRBD1 (6 bases). CDR3 length equals 16 residues. V lost 0 bases and J 0 bases, leaving 9 bases between the germline ends. Germline V gene lookup returns CDR1 GTSNPN and CDR2 SVGIG (reference sequence). The CDR3 here is CAWSVWDNSYNSPLHF. In DNA, the CDR3 is TGTGCCTGGAGTGTATGGGACAACTCCTATAATTCACCCCTCCACTTT.

The V and J genes are TRBV10-2 and TRBJ2-5, with no clear D. The V gene's germline CDR1 is WSHSY and CDR2 SAAADI. Between the trimmed V and J ends, which lost 3 bases and 1 base, there was a span of 12 bases. The CDR3 has 15 amino acids. CDR3 nucleotide sequence: TGCGCCAGCAGTGACTTGGGCAGACTCCAAGAGACCCAGTACTTC. This gives the protein CASSDLGRLQETQYF.

V and J are TRBV2 and TRBJ2-7, with D perhaps TRBD2 (6 bases). V lost 8 bases to trimming and J lost 5 bases, with 16 bases between them. The germline V gene has CDR1 SNHLY and CDR2 FYNNEI. There are 13 residues in the CDR3. The CDR3 loop reads CASCRGIWDEQYF. In DNA, the CDR3 is TGTGCCAGCTGTCGGGGGATTTGGGACGAGCAGTACTTC.

Comment on this clone: An end of the junction does not agree with germline; a read error may underlie this. The V gene is TRBV2, the J gene TRBJ1-3, with unresolved D. The CDR3 totals 15 residues. The germline V gene has CDR1 SNHLY and CDR2 FYNNEI. The CDR3 DNA follows: TGTGCCAGCAGGGAAGGACGGAGCTCTGGAAACACCATATATTTT. Translation: CASREGRSSGNTIYF. Combining the CDR3 with reference TRBV2 and TRBJ1-3 gives the whole variable domain EPEVTQTPSHQVTQMGQEVILRCVPISNHLYFYWYRQILGQKVEFLVSFYNNEISEKSEIFDDQFSVERPDGSNFTLKIRSTKLEDSAMYFCASREGRSSGNTIYFGEGSWLTVV.

The chain couples TRBV5-1 to TRBJ2-1, with 10 bases lining up with TRBD1. Unmatched junction bases numbered 4, after V lost 0 bases and J lost 7 bases. Germline V gene data show CDR1 as SGHRS and CDR2 as YFSETQ. The CDR3 consists of 15 residues. The CDR3: CASSLEDRGGNEQFF. CDR3 nucleotide sequence: TGCGCCAGCAGCTTGGAGGACAGGGGGGGTAATGAGCAGTTCTTC.

This CDR3 reads CASSQKAVGDEQYF. The CDR3 nucleotides read TGTGCCAGCAGCCAAAAGGCGGTGGGGGACGAGCAGTACTTC. This chain uses TRBV5-4 with TRBJ2-7; the D call may be TRBD1 or TRBD2 (5 bases each). Trimming shortened V by 4 bases and J by 5 bases, and 16 bases separated the two germline ends. Germline loops: CDR1 SGHNT, CDR2 YYREEE (reference sequence). The CDR3 runs to 14 residues.

The chain carries TRBV10-3 and TRBJ2-3, with a possible D match to TRBD1 (6 bases). The CDR3 consists of 12 residues. Germline V gives CDR1 ENHRY, CDR2 SYGVKD. The V and J ends lost 5 bases and 11 bases respectively, with 14 bases between them. The CDR3 nucleotides are TGTGCCATCAGTCCAGACCCGGGACAGCAGTATTTT. It encodes CAISPDPGQQYF.

This clone was found once. The V call is TRBV30, the J call TRBJ1-2; 7 bases align to TRBD1. The CDR3 runs to 16 residues. J gave up 2 bases and V 0 bases, and 9 bases lay outside the gene matches. Germline-derived CDR1 and CDR2 are GTSNPN and SVGIG (reference sequence). The chain's CDR3 is CAWSVVFRGRNYGYTF. The CDR3 DNA sequence: TGTGCCTGGAGTGTCGTTTTTAGGGGGCGCAACTATGGCTACACCTTC.

This clone occurred once. This rearrangement joins TRBV29-1 to TRBJ2-3, with D possibly TRBD1 on 5 matching bases. Deletions cut 4 bases from V and 0 bases from J, with 8 bases between. Germline CDR1 is SQVTM and CDR2 is ANQGSEA. The CDR3 length is 13 residues. CDR3: CSVATASTDTQYF. For the CDR3, the DNA is TGCAGCGTTGCGACAGCCAGCACAGATACGCAGTATTTT.

V and J are TRBV18 and TRBJ2-2; TRBD1 or TRBD2 may be the D gene (5 bases each). CDR3 length: 17 residues. Looked up from germline, CDR1 is KGHSH and CDR2 is LQKENI. V lost 2 bases and J 1 base, leaving 14 bases between the germline ends. The CDR3 spells CASSPRLGERNTGELFF. The CDR3 coding sequence is TGTGCCAGCTCACCAAGGTTGGGGGAGAGGAACACCGGGGAGCTGTTTTTT.

CDR3 sequence reads: CASSDPSRDNQPQHF. In nucleotides, the CDR3 is TGTGCCAGCAGTGACCCGAGCAGGGACAATCAGCCCCAGCATTTT. The genes are TRBV2 and TRBJ1-5; tentative D call: TRBD1 (5 bases). This CDR3 has 15 amino acids. CDR1 and CDR2 (germline): SNHLY, FYNNEI. Trimming took off 3 bases at V and 3 bases at J, with 12 bases between the two ends.

The V call is TRBV9, the J call TRBJ2-2; 9 bases fit TRBD1. This CDR3 is built from 15 residues. After removal of 4 bases from V and 6 bases from J, the junction contained 7 bases not matched to a gene. Germline V gene lookup returns CDR1 SGDLS and CDR2 YYNGEE. CDR3 region: CASSFLQGAAGELFF. The CDR3, as DNA: TGTGCCAGCAGCTTTTTACAGGGGGCCGCCGGGGAGCTGTTTTTT.

The genes are TRBV5-4 and TRBJ1-2; no clear D gene. The CDR3 runs to 17 residues. Germline V gene data show CDR1 as SGHNT and CDR2 as YYREEE (reference sequence). V was pared by 4 bases and J by 6 bases, with 25 bases between. The CDR3 spells CASSPAGSRRIFDGYTF. Written as DNA, the CDR3 is TGTGCCAGCAGCCCCGCCGGGTCACGAAGGATTTTTGATGGCTACACCTTC. Based on the CDR3 plus reference TRBV5-4 and TRBJ1-2, the full variable domain is ETGVTQSPTHLIKTRGQQVTLRCSSQSGHNTVSWYQQALGQGPQFIFQYYREEENGRGNFPPRFSGLQFPNYSSELNVNALELDDSALYLCASSPAGSRRIFDGYTFGSGTRLTVV.

This clone was counted once. This chain joins TRBV4-1 and TRBJ2-1, with 11 bases lining up with TRBD2. V shed 2 bases and J 9 bases; nucleotides not matched to a gene: 9. The CDR3 contains 16 residues. Germline V gene sequence: CDR1 MGHRA, CDR2 YSYEKL. The CDR3 region has the DNA TGCGCCAGCAGCCAAACATTAGCGGGAGGGTACTCTGAGCAGTTCTTC. It is translated as CASSQTLAGGYSEQFF.

This chain uses TRBV4-1 with TRBJ2-3; weak D call: TRBD2 (6 bases). CDR3 size: 15 residues. Germline loops: CDR1 MGHRA, CDR2 YSYEKL. V was trimmed by 0 bases and J by 5 bases, leaving 12 bases between them. CDR3 region: CASSQDGRRGDTQYF. CDR3 in DNA: TGCGCCAGCAGCCAAGATGGGCGGAGGGGAGATACGCAGTATTTT.

The rearrangement links TRBV6-4 to TRBJ2-7; D ambiguous. Germline assignment: CDR1 MRHNA and CDR2 SNTAGT. This CDR3 contains 17 residues. V gave up 6 bases and J gave up 2 bases, with 23 bases separating them. Here the CDR3 reads CASRSWQVPTFTYEQYF. The CDR3 DNA reads TGTGCCAGCAGATCTTGGCAGGTTCCCACTTTTACCTACGAGCAGTACTTC.

V gene TRBV19 combines with J gene TRBJ1-3; unclear D gene. The V gene's germline CDR1 is LNHDA and CDR2 SQIVND (reference sequence). Deletions cut 8 bases from V and 0 bases from J, with 8 bases between. The CDR3 is 13 amino acids. The CDR3 sequence is CASGELSGNTIYF. CDR3 nucleotide sequence: TGTGCCAGTGGCGAACTCTCTGGAAACACCATATATTTT.

This clone appeared a single time. This chain joins TRBV5-4 and TRBJ2-3; 16 nucleotides align to TRBD2. From germline, CDR1 is SGHNT and CDR2 YYREEE (reference sequence). With V trimmed by 3 bases and J by 8 bases, 3 bases remained unmatched. The CDR3 runs to 15 residues. CDR3 sequence (DNA): TGTGCCAGCAGCTCGGGACTAGCGGGAGGGGTTACGCAGTATTTT. Translating gives CASSSGLAGGVTQYF.

J is TRBJ1-4 and V is TRBV4-1, with D hard to call. Trimming removed 1 base from V and 7 bases from J, with 13 bases in between. Per the germline V gene, CDR1 is MGHRA and CDR2 is YSYEKL. The CDR3 has 15 amino acids. This CDR3 reads CASSQVYGFFEKLFF. CDR3 coding DNA: TGCGCCAGCAGCCAAGTATACGGGTTCTTTGAAAAACTGTTTTTT.